This T cell receptor beta chain was retrieved from a study of cytomegalovirus exposure and HLA in healthy donors. Researchers ran the PCR with 60 Vbeta and 13 Jbeta primers. The protocol was immunoSEQ multiplex PCR, while the TCRdb copy is restricted to in-frame clones and leaves out a portion. This table has under 130,000 clones, 70% to 80% appearing once. Trimming left V 5 bases short and J 3 bases short, with 13 bases between. CDR1 and CDR2 (germline): MNHNS, SASEGT. This CDR3 contains 14 residues. V usage is TRBV6-1 and J usage is TRBJ1-2; D gene uncertain. Sequenced input: PBMCs. The TCR comes from a man aged 50 or older in good health and CMV-seropositive. Written as DNA, the CDR3 is TGTGCCAGCAGTCTTATAGGAGGGTACTATGGCTACACCTTC. Amino acid sequence: CASSLIGGYYGYTF.